These T cell receptor beta chains were read from a single sample in a study of blood T cell repertoires in COVID-19. The repertoire was sequenced with immunoSEQ multiplex PCR; TCRdb's copy has only in-frame clones and lacks some. The data contain roughly 100,000 clones, approximately 86% of them singletons. The specimen was peripheral blood. The receptors come from a man over 45 with active or convalescent COVID-19. CDR3s include the opening cysteine and the closing phenylalanine or tryptophan. The D gene is left open where the match is weak. The size field is filled for only some rows; it gives once, few, many or a size class.

NA	NA	TRBJ2-1	TRBV20-1	CSARSYNEQFF	TGCAGTGCACGGTCCTACAATGAGCAGTTCTTC
NA	NA	TRBJ1-3	TRBV30	CAWGGLGNTIYF	TGTGCCTGGGGGGGACTGGGAAACACCATATATTTT
once	TRBD2	TRBJ2-1	TRBV24-1	CATSDSDYKGLAGAGEQFF	TGTGCCACCAGTGACTCCGATTACAAGGGACTAGCGGGGGCGGGTGAGCAGTTCTTC
NA	NA	TRBJ1-4	TRBV6-5	CASSYSGQGREKLFF	TGTGCCAGCAGTTACTCTGGCCAGGGTAGGGAAAAACTGTTTTTT
NA	TRBD2	TRBJ2-5	TRBV24-1	CATSDLQSSGGAWETQYF	TGTGCCACCAGTGATTTGCAATCTAGCGGGGGGGCCTGGGAGACCCAGTACTTC
few	NA	TRBJ2-3	TRBV10-1	CASSEGTRQDTQYF	TGCGCCAGCAGTGAGGGCACCAGGCAAGATACGCAGTATTTT
NA	NA	TRBJ1-5	TRBV6-5	CASSTTGGPNQPQHF	TGTGCCAGCAGCACGACAGGCGGCCCCAATCAGCCCCAGCATTTT
NA	NA	TRBJ1-2	TRBV13	CASSSRGYGYTF	TGTGCCAGCAGCTCCAGAGGGTATGGCTACACCTTC
few	NA	TRBJ2-1	TRBV29-1	CSGTGSDPNEQFF	TGCAGCGGTACCGGGTCAGACCCTAATGAGCAGTTCTTC
NA	TRBD1	TRBJ1-5	TRBV24-1	CATSDPGGNQPQHF	TGTGCCACCAGTGATCCAGGGGGAAATCAGCCCCAGCATTTT
NA	NA	TRBJ1-1	TRBV19	CASSMRETEAFF	TGTGCCAGTAGTATGAGGGAAACTGAAGCTTTCTTT
NA	TRBD1	TRBJ2-5	TRBV28	CASSLGTASTQYF	TGTGCCAGCAGTTTAGGGACAGCGAGCACCCAGTACTTC
once	NA	TRBJ2-5	TRBV4-1	CASSQDPDTIQETQYF	TGCGCCAGCAGCCAAGATCCGGACACCATCCAAGAGACCCAGTACTTC
NA	NA	TRBJ1-5	TRBV6-6	CASSYMEDGQPQHF	TGTGCCAGCAGTTACATGGAGGATGGTCAGCCCCAGCATTTT
NA	NA	TRBJ2-7	TRBV4-1	CASSLLDGLAGQYF	TGCGCCAGCAGCCTCCTCGACGGTCTCGCGGGGCAGTACTTC
NA	TRBD1	TRBJ2-5	TRBV25-1	CASSETGGGETQYF	TGTGCCAGCAGTGAGACAGGGGGCGGTGAGACCCAGTACTTC
NA	NA	TRBJ1-1	TRBV7-2	CASSWTVNTEAFF	TGTGCCAGCAGCTGGACAGTTAACACTGAAGCTTTCTTT
NA	NA	TRBJ2-3	TRBV19	CASRDTGSPSTDTQYF	TGTGCCAGTCGGGACACGGGGAGTCCGAGCACAGATACGCAGTATTTT
once	NA	TRBJ1-1	TRBV21-1	CASSKGQSGSEAFF	TGTGCCAGCAGCAAAGGACAATCCGGCTCTGAAGCTTTCTTT
NA	TRBD2	TRBJ2-3	TRBV11-2	CASSKPGTSGGAIKDTQYF	TGTGCCAGCAGCAAGCCCGGGACTAGCGGGGGGGCGATTAAAGATACGCAGTATTTT
NA	NA	TRBJ2-7	TRBV4-1	CASSQDHRFREEQYF	TGCGCCAGCAGCCAAGATCATCGTTTCCGGGAGGAGCAGTACTTC
NA	NA	TRBJ1-2	TRBV5-6	CASSLVQDLYGYTF	TGTGCCAGCAGCTTGGTACAGGACCTCTATGGCTACACCTTC
NA	NA	TRBJ2-7	TRBV18	CASSPNSVEQYF	TGTGCCAGCTCACCAAATAGCGTCGAGCAGTACTTC
NA	NA	TRBJ1-2	TRBV12-3/TRBV12-4	CASSLEGAGGYTF	TGTGCCAGCAGTTTGGAAGGGGCTGGTGGCTACACCTTC
few	TRBD1	TRBJ1-2	TRBV19	CASSEQTGQNYGYTF	TGTGCCAGTAGTGAACAAACGGGACAGAACTATGGCTACACCTTC
NA	TRBD2	TRBJ2-5	TRBV5-1	CASKGLPSGQETQYF	TGCGCCAGCAAGGGCTTGCCTAGCGGACAAGAGACCCAGTACTTC
NA	NA	TRBJ2-2	TRBV11-1	CASEAGSFTGELFF	TGTGCCTCCGAGGCCGGTAGTTTCACCGGGGAGCTGTTTTTT
NA	TRBD2	TRBJ2-1	TRBV10-3	CAISESVGGGGEQFF	TGTGCCATCAGTGAGTCAGTCGGCGGGGGGGGAGAGCAGTTCTTC